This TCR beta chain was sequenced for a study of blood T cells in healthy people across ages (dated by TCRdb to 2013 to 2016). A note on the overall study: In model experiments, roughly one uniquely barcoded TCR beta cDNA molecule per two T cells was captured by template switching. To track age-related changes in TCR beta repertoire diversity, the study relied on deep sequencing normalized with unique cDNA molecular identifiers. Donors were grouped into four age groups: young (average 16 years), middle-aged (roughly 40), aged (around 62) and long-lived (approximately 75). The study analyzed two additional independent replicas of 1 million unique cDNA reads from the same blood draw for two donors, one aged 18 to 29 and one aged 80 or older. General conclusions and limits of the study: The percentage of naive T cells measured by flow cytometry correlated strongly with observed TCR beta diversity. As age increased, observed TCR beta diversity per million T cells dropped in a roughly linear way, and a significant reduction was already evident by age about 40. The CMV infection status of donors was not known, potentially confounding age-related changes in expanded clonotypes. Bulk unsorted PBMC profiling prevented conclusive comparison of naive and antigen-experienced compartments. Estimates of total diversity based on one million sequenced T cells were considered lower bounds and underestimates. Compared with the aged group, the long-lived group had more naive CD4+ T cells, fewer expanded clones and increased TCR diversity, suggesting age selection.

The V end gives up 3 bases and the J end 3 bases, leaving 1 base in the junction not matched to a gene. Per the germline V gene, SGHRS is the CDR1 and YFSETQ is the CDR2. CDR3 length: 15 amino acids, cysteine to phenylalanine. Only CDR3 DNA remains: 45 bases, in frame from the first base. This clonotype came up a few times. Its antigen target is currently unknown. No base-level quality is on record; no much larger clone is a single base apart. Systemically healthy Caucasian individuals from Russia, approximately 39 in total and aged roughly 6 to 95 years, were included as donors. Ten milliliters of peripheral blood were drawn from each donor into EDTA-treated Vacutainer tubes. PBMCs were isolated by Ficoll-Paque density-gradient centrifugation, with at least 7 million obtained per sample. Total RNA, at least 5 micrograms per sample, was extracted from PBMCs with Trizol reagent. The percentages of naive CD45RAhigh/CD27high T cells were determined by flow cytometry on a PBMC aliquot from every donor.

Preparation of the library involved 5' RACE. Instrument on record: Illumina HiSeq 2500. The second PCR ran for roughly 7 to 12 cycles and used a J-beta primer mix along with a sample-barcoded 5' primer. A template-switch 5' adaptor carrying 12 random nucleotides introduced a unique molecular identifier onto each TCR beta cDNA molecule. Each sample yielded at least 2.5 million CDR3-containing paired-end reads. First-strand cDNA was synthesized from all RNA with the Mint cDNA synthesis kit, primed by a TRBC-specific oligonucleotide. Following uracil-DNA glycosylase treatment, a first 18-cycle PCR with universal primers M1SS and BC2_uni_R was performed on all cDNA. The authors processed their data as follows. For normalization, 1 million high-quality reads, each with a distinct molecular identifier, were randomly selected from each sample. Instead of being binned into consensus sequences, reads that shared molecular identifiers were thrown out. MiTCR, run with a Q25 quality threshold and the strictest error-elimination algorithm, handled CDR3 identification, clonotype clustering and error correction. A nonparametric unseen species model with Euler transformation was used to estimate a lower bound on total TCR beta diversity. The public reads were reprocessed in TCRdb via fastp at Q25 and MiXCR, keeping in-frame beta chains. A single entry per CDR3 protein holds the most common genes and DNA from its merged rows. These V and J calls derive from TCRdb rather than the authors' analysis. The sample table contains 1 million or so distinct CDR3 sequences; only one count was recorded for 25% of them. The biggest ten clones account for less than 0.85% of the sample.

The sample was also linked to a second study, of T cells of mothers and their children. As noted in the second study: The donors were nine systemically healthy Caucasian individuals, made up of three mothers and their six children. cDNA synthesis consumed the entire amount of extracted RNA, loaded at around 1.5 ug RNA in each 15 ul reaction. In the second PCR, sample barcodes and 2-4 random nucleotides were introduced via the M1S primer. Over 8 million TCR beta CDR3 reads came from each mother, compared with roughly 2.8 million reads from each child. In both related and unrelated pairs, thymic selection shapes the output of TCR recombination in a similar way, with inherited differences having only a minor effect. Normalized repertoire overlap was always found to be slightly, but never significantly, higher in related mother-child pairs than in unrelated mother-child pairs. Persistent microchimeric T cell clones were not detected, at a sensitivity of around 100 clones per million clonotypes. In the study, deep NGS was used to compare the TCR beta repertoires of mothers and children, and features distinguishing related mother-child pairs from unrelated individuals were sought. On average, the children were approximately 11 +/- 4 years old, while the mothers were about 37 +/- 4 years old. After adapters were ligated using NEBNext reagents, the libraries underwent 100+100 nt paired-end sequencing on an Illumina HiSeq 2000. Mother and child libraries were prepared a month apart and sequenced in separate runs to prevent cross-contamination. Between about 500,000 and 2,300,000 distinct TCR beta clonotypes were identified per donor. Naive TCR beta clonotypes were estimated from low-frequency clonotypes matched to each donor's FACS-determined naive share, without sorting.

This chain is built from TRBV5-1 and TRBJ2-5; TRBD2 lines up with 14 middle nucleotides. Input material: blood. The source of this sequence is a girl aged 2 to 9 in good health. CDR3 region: CASSWTSGRKETQYF. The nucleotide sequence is TGCGCCAGCAGCTGGACTAGCGGGAGGAAAGAGACCCAGTACTTC.